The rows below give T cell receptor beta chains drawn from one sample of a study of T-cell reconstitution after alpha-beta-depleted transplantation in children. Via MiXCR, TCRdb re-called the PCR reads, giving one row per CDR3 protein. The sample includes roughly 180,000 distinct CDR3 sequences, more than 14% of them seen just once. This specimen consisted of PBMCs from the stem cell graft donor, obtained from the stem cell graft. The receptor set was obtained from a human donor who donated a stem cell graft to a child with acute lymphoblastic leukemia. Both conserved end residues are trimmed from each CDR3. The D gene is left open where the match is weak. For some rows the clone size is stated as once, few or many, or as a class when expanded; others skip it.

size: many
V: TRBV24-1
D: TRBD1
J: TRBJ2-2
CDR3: ATSESGTATGELF

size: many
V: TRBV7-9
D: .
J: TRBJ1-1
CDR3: ASTLHGNTEAF

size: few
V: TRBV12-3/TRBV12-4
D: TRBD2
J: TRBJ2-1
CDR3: ASSFFTSDYNEQF

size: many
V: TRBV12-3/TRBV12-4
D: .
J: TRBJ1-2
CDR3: ASSPMGGASNYGYT

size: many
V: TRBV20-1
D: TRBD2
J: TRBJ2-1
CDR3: SARDRLAGSYNEQF

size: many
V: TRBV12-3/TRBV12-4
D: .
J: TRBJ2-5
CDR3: ASSRVIKETQY

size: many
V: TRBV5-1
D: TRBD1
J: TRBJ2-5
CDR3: ASSLTPPDRGGETQY

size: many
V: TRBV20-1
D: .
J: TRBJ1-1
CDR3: SAQRLDSFEAF

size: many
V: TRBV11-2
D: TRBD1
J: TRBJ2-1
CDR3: ASSSRGQTYNEQF

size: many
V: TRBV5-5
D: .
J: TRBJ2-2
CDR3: ASRTHGTGELF

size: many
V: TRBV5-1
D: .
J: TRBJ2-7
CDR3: ASSLGQRVKSEQY

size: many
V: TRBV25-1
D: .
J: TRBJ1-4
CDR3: ASSPGTTVEKLF

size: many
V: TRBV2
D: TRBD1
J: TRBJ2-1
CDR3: ASSGDRYNEQF

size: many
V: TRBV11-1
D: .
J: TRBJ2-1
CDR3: ASSLPNPLALQTIDEQF

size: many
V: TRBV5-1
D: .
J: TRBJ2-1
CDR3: ASSLGYRGSHNEQF

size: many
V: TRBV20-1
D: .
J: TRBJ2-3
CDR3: SVLESYTQY

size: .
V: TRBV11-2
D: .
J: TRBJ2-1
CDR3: ASSLEAGRMGSNEQF

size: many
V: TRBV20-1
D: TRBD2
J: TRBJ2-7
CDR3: SARDRGRLAYEQY

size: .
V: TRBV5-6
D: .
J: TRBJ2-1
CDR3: ASSLAWGRETYEQF

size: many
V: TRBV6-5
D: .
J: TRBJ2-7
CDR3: ASSYSRGPGYEQY

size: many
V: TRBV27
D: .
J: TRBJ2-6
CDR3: ASSLGVPGANVLT

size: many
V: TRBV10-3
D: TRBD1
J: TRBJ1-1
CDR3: AIGTGGDTEAF

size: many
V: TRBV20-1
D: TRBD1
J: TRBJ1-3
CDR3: SAYPTGQGEGNTIY

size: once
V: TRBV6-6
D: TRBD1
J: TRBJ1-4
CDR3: ASDGQVNEKLF

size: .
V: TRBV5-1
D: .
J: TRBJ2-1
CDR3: ASSPQPGTRNNEQF

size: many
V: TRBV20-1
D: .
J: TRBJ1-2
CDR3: RAWGEYGYT

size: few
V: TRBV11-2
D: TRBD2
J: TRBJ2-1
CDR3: ASSLERYLAGGRNEQF

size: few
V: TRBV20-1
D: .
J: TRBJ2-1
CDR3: SAKDSLEF

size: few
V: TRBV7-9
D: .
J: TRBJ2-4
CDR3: ASSLANPGIQY

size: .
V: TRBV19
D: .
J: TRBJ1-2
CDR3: ASSIESGARGYT

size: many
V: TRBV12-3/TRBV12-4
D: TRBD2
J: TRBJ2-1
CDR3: ASSGLGANEQF

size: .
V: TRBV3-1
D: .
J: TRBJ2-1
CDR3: ATCQTGDTYNEQF

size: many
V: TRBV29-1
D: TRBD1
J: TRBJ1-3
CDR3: SAGQGADTIY

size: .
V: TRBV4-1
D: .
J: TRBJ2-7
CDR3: ASSQAAGWYEQY

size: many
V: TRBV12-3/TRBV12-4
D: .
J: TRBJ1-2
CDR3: ASRSNSGRAYGYT

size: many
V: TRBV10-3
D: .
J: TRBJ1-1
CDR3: AISDQGRNTEAF

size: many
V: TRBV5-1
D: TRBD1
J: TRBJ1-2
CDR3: ASSTGQGDGYT

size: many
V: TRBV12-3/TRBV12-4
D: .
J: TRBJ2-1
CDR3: ASSHRTVTYNEQF

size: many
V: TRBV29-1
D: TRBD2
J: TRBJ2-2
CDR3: SVTLAEGGGELF

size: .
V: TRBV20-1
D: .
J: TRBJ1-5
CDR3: CAREFRGGLSNQPQH